This T cell receptor (beta chain) emerged from a study of response to subunit inactivated influenza vaccine. CDR3 length: 13 amino acids. Germline CDR1 ENHRY, CDR2 SYGVKD. V was shortened by 7 bases and J by 3 bases, with 11 bases between the two germline ends. TCRdb independently ran MiXCR on the RT-PCR reads; one entry per CDR3 protein. The sample records 600,000 to 700,000 distinct CDR3 sequences, 14% being singletons. Whole-study results and caveats: New T cells are recruited in small numbers by each seasonal influenza vaccination, according to the authors' suggestion.

This clonotype has only a few counts. Its antigen is not known. This TCR came from a man aged 50 or older who received an inactivated influenza vaccine. This specimen was PBMCs from blood, taken 14 to 15 days before vaccination. The chain uses TRBV10-3 and TRBJ2-3; weak D call: TRBD1 (5 bases). Here the CDR3 DNA reads TGTGCCATCACTGGACGACAGACAGATACGCAGTATTTT. Its translation is CAITGRQTDTQYF.